The T cell receptor beta chain described here comes from a study of blood T cell repertoires in COVID-19. Study details: Acute and convalescent COVID-19 specimens originated in the United States, Italy and Spain. From T cells, B-cell-depleted T cells, or PBMCs came the material, which was cDNA or gDNA.

From germline, CDR1 is KGHSH and CDR2 LQKENI. Between the trimmed V and J ends, which lost 3 bases and 3 bases, there was a span of 15 bases. The CDR3 is 15 amino acids. Authors' processing steps: For nucleated cells, counts were estimated from reference gene primer amplification. The method was immunoSEQ multiplex PCR; TCRdb's version includes in-frame clones alone and lacks a portion of them. Clone size and the V and J calls come from that table; the DNA yielded D and trimming. The data hold over 150,000 clones, with around 80% observed a single time. The source material was peripheral blood. The receptor was derived from a woman in her sixties or seventies who had recovered from COVID-19. The chain uses TRBV18 and TRBJ2-7; possible D gene TRBD1, 5 bases. The DNA of the CDR3 is TGTGCCAGCTCACCGTTTGGGCAGGGATTCTACGAGCAGTACTTC. Protein sequence: CASSPFGQGFYEQYF.